This record looks at one T cell receptor beta chain sequence and its context. The antigen it binds to is not known. Base-call qualities are not available, and no considerably larger clone is one nucleotide away. This entry belongs to a study of identical twins (TCRdb year 2016). At the level of the whole study: To test whether fetal clonotypes persist, the study used deep sequencing on TCR alpha and beta repertoires from monozygotic twins, unrelated adults of various ages, and cord blood. To rule out contamination, replicate twin experiments were performed at different times with different library preparation protocols.

All donors were healthy Caucasians. The study also sequenced three unrelated non-twin adults: a male aged 18 to 30, a male aged 50 to 59 and a female aged 50 to 59. Miltenyi CD45RO+ enrichment and human naive T-cell isolation kits were used to isolate memory (CD45RO+) and naive T cells from PBMC. The library came from 5' RACE. The data were produced on an Illumina HiSeq 2000. Template switching introduced a universal primer binding site; the final cDNA contained a unique molecular identifier, enabling accurate counting of TCR cDNA molecules. Specific primers in the conserved constant-segment region were used to synthesize first-strand cDNA for the TCR alpha and beta chains. To control for contamination, every cDNA library was double barcoded, receiving both a SMART-Mk sample barcode and Illumina barcodes. Two successive PCR steps introduced TruSeq adapter sequences along with Illumina sample barcodes. Sequencing of the TCR alpha and beta cDNA libraries was done on the Illumina HiSeq platform using custom primers. Per the original workflow: Raw reads were processed with MiGEC to extract unique molecular identifiers, and MiXCR was used to determine CDR3 positions. Recombination models were inferred per individual with the repgenHMM and IGoR tools using an EM algorithm. Shared clonotype analysis was performed with the tcR package in R, normalizing sharing by the product of cloneset sizes. To study raw recombination free of thymic and clonal selection effects, out-of-frame nonproductive sequences were analyzed. TCRdb itself trimmed the public reads at Q25 with fastp, ran MiXCR and retained productive beta chains. All rows with the same CDR3 protein become a single entry with the most common DNA and genes. Clone size and V and J calls follow TCRdb, not the original study. The sample includes about 690,000 distinct CDR3 sequences, with less than 7% observed a single time. The ten largest clones represent roughly 1.6% of the sample.

Study-wide findings and limitations: Excess twin sharing in beta out-of-frame sequences was weaker because fewer shared sequences lowered the signal-to-noise ratio. Compared with coincidental sharing between unrelated individuals, an excess of low generation-probability sequences was observed among out-of-frame TCR alpha sequences shared between twins. Recombination models systematically underestimated out-of-frame TCR alpha sharing in monozygotic twins but agreed with sharing between unrelated individuals. Fewer insertions were carried by abundant cord blood beta clonotypes, a similar but weaker trend appeared in young adult naive repertoires, and no such trend appeared in memory repertoires. Invariant T cells such as MAIT and iNKT could partly confound zero-insertion analyses, although diverse VJ usage argued against such confounding for most clonotypes. Because the same donors could not be followed over many years, the conclusions relied on cross-sectional statistical analysis.

The origin of this receptor is a man in his late teens or twenties in good health. What was sequenced was naive T cells sorted from blood. The cell subset or site label of this sample denotes: cells isolated with a human naive T-cell isolation kit.

The CDR3 loop reads CASSLSGSGFNEQFF. The base sequence is TGCGCCAGCAGCTTAAGCGGGAGTGGTTTCAATGAGCAGTTCTTC. Rearrangement joined TRBV5-1 to TRBJ2-1; TRBD2 aligns with 8 central bases. The CDR3 runs 15 amino acids, cysteine and phenylalanine included. Just CDR3 DNA is preserved here, 45 bases in frame from base 1. Trimmed from V: 2 bases; trimmed from J: 6 bases; junction bases lacking a gene match: 7. In the germline V gene, CDR1 corresponds to SGHRS and CDR2 to YFSETQ.